These 24 T cell receptor beta chains were all obtained from the same sample, sequenced in a study of OX40 agonist ivuxolimab in advanced cancers. Sequencing was performed with immunoSEQ multiplex PCR; in TCRdb, only in-frame clones are kept and a portion is missing. The repertoire holds about 48,000 clones, with about 87% as singletons. Sequenced material: CD4+ or CD8+ T cells sorted from blood, taken in a trial of the OX40 agonist ivuxolimab. These receptors originate from an adult with an advanced solid tumor such as melanoma, head and neck, liver or kidney cancer.

In regard to this clone: The junction shows a germline mismatch at one end, possibly a read error. The J gene is TRBJ1-2, the V gene TRBV2; 7 bases agree with TRBD1. CDR1 is SNHLY and CDR2 is FYNNEI in the germline V gene. The CDR3 runs 10 residues. The CDR3 loop reads CASRDSEIYF. CDR3 in DNA: TGTGCCAGCCGGGACAGCGAGATTTATTTC.

V is TRBV18 and J is TRBJ2-4, with a possible D match to TRBD1 (5 bases). The ends were cut back, 3 bases at V and 2 bases at J, with 17 bases in the middle. The CDR3 consists of 17 residues. Germline values: CDR1 KGHSH, CDR2 LQKENI. Here the CDR3 reads CASSPGPAGPTKNIQYF. For the CDR3, the DNA is TGTGCCAGCTCACCGGGCCCGGCAGGGCCTACCAAAAACATTCAGTACTTC. The variable domain in full, with the rest retrieved from reference TRBV18 and TRBJ2-4, is NAGVMQNPRHLVRRRGQEARLRCSPMKGHSHVYWYRQLPEEGLKFMVYLQKENIIDESGMPKERFSAEFPKEGPSILRIQQVVRGDSAAYFCASSPGPAGPTKNIQYFGAGTRLSVL.

The chain recombines TRBV7-6 with TRBJ2-1; 9 positions match TRBD1. With V trimmed by 3 bases and J by 7 bases, 19 bases remained unmatched. The CDR3 runs to 19 residues. Germline V gene sequence: CDR1 SGHVS, CDR2 FNYEAQ. CDR3 in amino acids: CASSLPATTGTGLLNEQFF. CDR3 coding DNA: TGTGCCAGCAGCTTGCCAGCAACCACCGGGACAGGGTTGTTAAATGAGCAGTTCTTC.

In this sample, this clone turned up once. The chain links TRBV28 to TRBJ2-7, with 8 bases identical to TRBD2. The V and J ends lost 5 bases and 4 bases, in that order; junction bases with no gene match: 10. The CDR3 runs to 15 residues. Germline-derived CDR1 and CDR2 are MDHEN and SYDVKM. In DNA, the CDR3 is TGTGCCAGCAGTCTAGGAAGCGGGGGACTTTACGAGCAGTACTTC. Translating it yields CASSLGSGGLYEQYF.

The gene calls are TRBV6-5 and TRBJ1-1; D is possibly TRBD1 (5 bases). CDR3 length: 13 residues. Trimming removed 6 bases at V and 4 bases at J, with 12 bases between. The germline CDR1 and CDR2 sequences are MNHEY and SVGAGI. CDR3 nucleotide sequence: TGTGCCAGCAGGGGGCTCGGGGGCACTGAAGCTTTCTTT. Its protein is CASRGLGGTEAFF.

The J gene is TRBJ1-4, the V gene TRBV6-5; weak D call: TRBD1 (6 bases). The CDR3 totals 15 residues. Trimming took 4 bases from V and 3 from J, leaving 12 bases between them. In germline, CDR1 is MNHEY, CDR2 SVGAGI. The CDR3 DNA sequence: TGTGCCAGCAGTTTTACCCAGGGGTCTAATGAAAAACTGTTTTTT. This codes for CASSFTQGSNEKLFF.

The chain recombines TRBV5-5 with TRBJ2-2; tentative D call: TRBD1 (7 bases). There are 14 residues in the CDR3. Trimming removed 0 bases from V and 8 bases from J, with 11 bases in between. The V gene's germline CDR1 is SGHKS and CDR2 YYEKEE (reference sequence). Here the CDR3 reads CASSLDRGGGELFF. The CDR3 nucleotides are TGTGCCAGCAGCTTGGACAGGGGAGGTGGGGAGCTGTTTTTT.

CDR3 sequence: CASSAAPGNTEAFF. For the CDR3, the DNA is TGTGCCAGCAGCGCGGCCCCCGGGAACACTGAAGCTTTCTTT. V gene TRBV9 combines with J gene TRBJ1-1, with unresolved D. From germline, CDR1 is SGDLS and CDR2 YYNGEE. The CDR3 has 14 residues. Trimming removed 3 bases at V and 1 base at J, with 10 bases between.

This chain connects TRBV11-2 to TRBJ2-3; 10 positions agree with TRBD1. The V gene's germline CDR1 is SGHAT and CDR2 FQNNGV. CDR3 size: 16 residues. With 3 bases clipped from V and 5 bases from J, the junction kept 8 bases outside the gene matches. Here the CDR3 DNA reads TGTGCCAGCAGCTTTGCCGGGACAGGGGTAGGAGATACGCAGTATTTT. Translation gives CASSFAGTGVGDTQYF.

This chain joins TRBV27 and TRBJ1-6; maybe TRBD1 (5 bases). Looked up from germline, CDR1 is MNHEY and CDR2 is SMNVEV (reference sequence). CDR3 length equals 22 residues. V lost 5 bases and J lost 7, with 36 bases in between. The CDR3: CASSILPGGGSTTGGLNSPLHF. CDR3 DNA: TGTGCCAGCAGTATCCTCCCCGGGGGAGGGTCGACCACTGGGGGTTTGAATTCACCCCTCCACTTT.

This chain connects TRBV7-9 to TRBJ2-6; TRBD1 might be the D (6 bases). This CDR3 is built from 18 residues. Germline lookup yields CDR1 SEHNR and CDR2 FQNEAQ (reference sequence). V shed 5 bases and J shed 2 bases, with 19 bases lying between them. The CDR3 DNA reads as TGTGCCAGCAGCCGGTTACAGGGAGTGCGGCCTGGGGCCAACGTCCTGACTTTC. Amino acids: CASSRLQGVRPGANVLTF.

The chain has TRBV6-5 and TRBJ2-1; D remains unclear. Germline V gene data show CDR1 as MNHEY and CDR2 as SVGAGI. The CDR3 has 12 residues. Trimming left V 6 bases short and J 6 bases short, with 9 bases between. The CDR3 region is CASSDSRNEQFF. The CDR3 DNA follows: TGTGCCAGCAGCGACTCACGCAATGAGCAGTTCTTC.

This chain connects TRBV7-2 to TRBJ2-3; maybe TRBD1 (5 bases). CDR3 length: 13 residues. The V end was cut by 6 bases, the J end by 2 bases, with 9 bases between. From germline, CDR1 is SGHTA and CDR2 FQGNSA. As DNA, the CDR3 is TGTGCCAGCAGGTCGACAGACACAGATACGCAGTATTTT. Protein sequence: CASRSTDTDTQYF.

This sequence joins TRBV4-2 and TRBJ2-7; 12 bases match TRBD2. Germline CDR1 reads LGHNA; CDR2 reads YNFKEQ. The CDR3 loop spans 17 amino acids. Trimming took 4 bases from V and 11 from J; bases not matched to a gene: 18. Here the CDR3 reads CASSPRGGTSGGFLEYF. CDR3 in DNA: TGTGCCAGCAGCCCCCGGGGGGGAACTAGCGGGGGGTTCTTGGAGTACTTC.

The DNA of the CDR3 is TGTGCCAGCAGACCAGGTGGGGCTGAAGCTTTCTTT. This encodes CASRPGGAEAFF. The chain carries TRBV11-2 and TRBJ1-1, with unresolved D. This CDR3 comprises 12 residues. The germline V gene has CDR1 SGHAT and CDR2 FQNNGV. Trimming stripped 6 bases from V and 6 bases from J, with 11 bases between.

This chain uses TRBV5-1 with TRBJ2-2; 10 bases fit TRBD1. This CDR3 spans 16 amino acids. The trim removed 2 bases at V and 5 bases at J, leaving 6 bases unmatched. Germline CDR1 reads SGHRS; CDR2 reads YFSETQ. The CDR3 loop is CASSFAPGQGTGELFF. The CDR3 DNA is TGCGCCAGCAGCTTTGCTCCGGGACAGGGGACCGGGGAGCTGTTTTTT.

DNA for the CDR3: TGCAGCGTTGTGGGTGGTACAGGCGGCGACTATGGCTACACCTTC. Encoded protein: CSVVGGTGGDYGYTF. J is TRBJ1-2 and V is TRBV29-1; a weak D match, TRBD1 (5 bases). The germline CDR1 and CDR2 sequences are SQVTM and ANQGSEA. The CDR3 extends over 15 amino acids. The V end lost 4 bases, the J end lost 3 bases, and 18 bases lay between the germline ends.

The chain employs TRBV30 and TRBJ1-5; 8 positions agree with TRBD1. V shed 1 base, J shed 2 bases, and the junction held 7 bases outside the gene matches. The CDR3 extends over 16 amino acids. The germline gives CDR1 GTSNPN, CDR2 SVGIG (reference sequence). CDR3 sequence: CAWSGPPTGGNQPQHF. The CDR3 DNA sequence: TGTGCCTGGAGTGGCCCCCCGACAGGGGGCAATCAGCCCCAGCATTTT.

This chain links TRBV7-2 with TRBJ1-1; D not resolved. Trimming removed 1 base at V and 2 bases at J, with 5 bases between. From germline, CDR1 is SGHTA and CDR2 FQGNSA. The CDR3 has 13 amino acids. The CDR3, as DNA: TGTGCCAGCAGCTTAGGGTACAACACTGAAGCTTTCTTT. As protein: CASSLGYNTEAFF.

The chain is built from TRBV6-6 and TRBJ2-7, with D perhaps given as TRBD1 or TRBD2 (5 bases each). There are 14 residues in the CDR3. V lost 0 bases and J 6 bases, leaving 12 bases between the germline ends. Looked up from germline, CDR1 is MNHNY and CDR2 is SVGAGI (reference sequence). The CDR3 DNA follows: TGTGCCAGCAGTTACTCGGACGGGGCGGGCGAGCAGTACTTC. It yields the protein CASSYSDGAGEQYF.

The rearrangement uses TRBV28 and TRBJ2-3; a weak D match, TRBD1 (5 bases). The CDR3 spans 12 residues. The V end lost 6 bases, the J end lost 6 bases, and 10 bases lay between the germline ends. Germline CDR1 MDHEN, CDR2 SYDVKM. The CDR3 spells CASRLKGDTQYF. CDR3 coding DNA: TGTGCCAGCAGGTTGAAGGGGGATACGCAGTATTTT.

The gene calls are TRBV6-6 and TRBJ2-7, with D possibly being TRBD2 (6 bases). The ends were cut back, 5 bases at V and 0 bases at J, with 14 bases in the middle. The CDR3 contains 15 residues. The germline V gene has CDR1 MNHNY and CDR2 SVGAGI (reference sequence). CDR3 nucleotide sequence: TGTGCCAGCAGTCCGGTCGGGGGTAGCTCCTACGAGCAGTACTTC. Protein product: CASSPVGGSSYEQYF.

The chain links TRBV18 to TRBJ2-2; unclear D gene. CDR1 and CDR2 (germline): KGHSH, LQKENI. The V and J ends lost 5 bases and 7 bases respectively, with 11 bases between them. This CDR3 spans 13 amino acids. The CDR3: CASSYAGGGELFF. The CDR3 DNA reads TGTGCCAGCTCATATGCAGGTGGCGGGGAGCTGTTTTTT.

The chain is built from TRBV5-4 and TRBJ2-3; D uncertain. This CDR3 has 15 residues. Trimming cost V 1 base and J 1 base, with 10 bases left between them. Germline lookup yields CDR1 SGHNT and CDR2 YYREEE (reference sequence). The CDR3 loop is CASSLLVDGTDTQYF. The DNA of the CDR3 is TGTGCCAGCAGCTTGCTTGTCGACGGCACAGATACGCAGTATTTT.